Sequencing of this TCR beta chain was carried out in a study of tissue T cells after allogeneic stem cell transplantation. Study-wide findings and caveats: Tissue-detected TCR repertoire was only partly captured by blood and spleen T cells.

The V gene's germline CDR1 is KGHPV and CDR2 FQNQEV (reference sequence). CDR3 length equals 14 residues. The V end lost 4 bases, the J end lost 0 bases, and 6 bases lay between the germline ends. As for time point: mouse harvest day 14 after allogeneic transplant. The graft held 10^6 splenic CD5+ T cells and 10^7 T-cell-depleted bone marrow cells. Assay used: immunoSEQ multiplex PCR; TCRdb lists only in-frame clones, some missing. Of fewer than 3,000 clones listed, roughly 45% are singletons. This clone was counted between two and nine times. Its target is not known. The gene names here belong to mouse. From the germline J gene comes the end of the CDR3, since the read stops 1 residue before it.

Source material: gut tissue. V and J are TRBV26 and TRBJ1-4; TRBD1 is a possible D gene (6 bases). The TCR originated in a female BALB/c mouse given C57BL/6 T cells with graft-versus-host disease after an allogeneic hematopoietic cell transplant. The covered CDR3 bases are TGTGCCAGCAGTCGGACAGTTTCCAACGAAAGATTATTT. Translated: CASSRTVSNERLF. The full-length CDR3 reads as CASSRTVSNERLFF.